This T cell receptor (beta chain) was recovered during a study of sequential checkpoint blockade in melanoma. Whole-study context: Arm A got nivolumab then ipilimumab; arm B the reverse, 1:1. Both treatment sequences were followed by maintenance nivolumab.

By its share, this clone is medium-sized. In germline, CDR1 is SGHTA, CDR2 FQGNSA. J lost 5 bases, V lost 4 bases, and 5 bases had no gene match. The CDR3 has 13 amino acids. TCRdb's copy holds only in-frame clones and misses some; the assay was immunoSEQ multiplex PCR. The data hold around 11,000 clones, with around 69% observed a single time. Noted treatment: randomized to nivolumab then ipilimumab (arm A) or the reverse (arm B). PBMC sorting kept live CD3+CD8+ cells without CD19 or CD56. This sequence originates from a human donor with melanoma. The chain has TRBV7-2 and TRBJ2-7; the match to TRBD1 covers 7 bases. This material consisted of CD8+ T cells sorted from blood (inferred from file names), taken from a patient given nivolumab and ipilimumab in sequence. CDR3 DNA: TGTGCCAGCAGCTACAGGGGACGGGACGAGCAGTACTTC. As protein: CASSYRGRDEQYF.